This TCR beta chain was recorded in a study of cytomegalovirus exposure and HLA in healthy donors (dated by TCRdb to about 2017). For the study in its entirety: An earlier analysis of 587 of the donors reported roughly 300 Gb of sequence data and 95 million to 120 million unique TCR beta sequences obtained from approximately 180 million T cells. The study was designed to test whether signatures of past pathogen exposure could be identified by cataloging public T cell receptors. Across about 380 genotyped donors of the cohort, an average of approximately 240,000 unique TCR beta nucleotide sequences per donor were sequenced, and roughly a sixth of those sequences were non-productive. Of the roughly 410 genotyped donors, roughly 80% were placed in the genetic ancestry cluster associated with self-reported Caucasian donors. Around 320 gigabases of sequencing data and approximately 85 million unique TCR sequences were included in an early release covering several hundred HLA-typed donors. Using immunosequencing, the study profiled T cell repertoires from approximately 700 subjects and related those repertoires to cytomegalovirus serostatus. A later genetic analysis used genome-wide SNP genotypes for about three fifths of the 666 donors, treating that subset as a discovery cohort. The number of typed donors differed by locus: 629-630 for A, B, C, DRB1 and DQB1; 500 to 550 for DQA1; approximately 600 for DPA1; and around 470 for DPB1. Donor age, sex, ethnicity and CMV serostatus were compiled together with the repertoire data. The study combined high-throughput TCR immunosequencing, statistical association of individual TCRs with disease status, and machine learning to predict cytomegalovirus infection status. Both class I and class II loci were covered by HLA typing, at four-digit resolution. Besides the first cohort of under 700 subjects, a separate validation cohort made up of 120 different subjects was used. A later analysis re-analyzed previously published TCR beta repertoires from approximately 670 donors and added high-resolution HLA genotyping to study TCR occurrence patterns. Rather than using new phenotypic data, the later analysis identified candidate immune exposures from TCR beta sequences and from how often those sequences occurred across donors. Roughly five DR-DQ haplotypes were handled as single units for association and clustering, since linkage in the cohort was strong. In an earlier analysis of a few hundred of the donors, high-throughput TCR beta sequencing was used to judge whether each TCR beta V gene segment behaved as functional or pseudogenic. All discovery cohort repertoires had been generated on a single sequencing platform. What the research found in general, with its limitations: For the cohort, immune exposure information was limited to CMV serostatus. In a later genetic analysis, a missense DCLRE1C variant was associated with V-gene and J-gene trimming of TCR beta chains, and the association was replicated in an independent cohort. While some public TCRs were present in many individuals, most TCR sequences turned up only very rarely across donors. In a later analysis, HLA-associated TCR beta chains were found to be more clonally expanded and to have lower generation probabilities than equally common non-associated chains. Only TCR beta chains were sequenced in this cohort, and the absence of alpha or paired-chain data limited detectable features. The presence/absence analyses assumed that sequencing depth was roughly uniform across donors, and that assumption may not be true. In a later analysis, most CMV-associated TCR beta chains were found to appear HLA-restricted, with HLA associations seemingly driven largely by CMV exposure. In both the original and validation cohorts, the classifier was reported to diagnose cytomegalovirus status with high specificity and sensitivity. A later analysis reported that several top co-occurrence clusters appeared linked to parvovirus B19, influenza, CMV and Epstein-Barr virus. It was suggested by the authors that the approach could potentially be generalized to other disease states and immunological phenotypes. In an earlier analysis of 500 to 650 of the donors, most TCR beta V segments appeared in productive rearrangements about 87% or about 30% of the time, broadly matching IMGT annotations. In a later analysis, some 18,000 TCR beta sequences were associated with specific HLA alleles at a false discovery rate of 0.05. A further reported finding was that TCR beta sequences accurately predicted the HLA-A and HLA-B alleles for most subjects in the first cohort. The earlier analysis of 587 of the donors excluded over 15 rarely observed V segments, including chromosome 9 orphons, because counts were too low. In a later analysis, TCR association rates were found to vary across HLA loci, with the most associated TCRs seen for DRB1 alleles and the fewest for HLA-C alleles. A group of highly shared sequence variants was considered likely to be a technical artifact of the sequencing pipeline. A later genetic analysis reported fewer N-insertions in productive TCRs among donors in an Asian-associated ancestry cluster than the roughly 700-donor mean. Some IMGT-functional V segments, including TRBV6-2 and TRBV6-3, could not be distinguished by the 87-base-pair reads and were therefore excluded. In vitro tests confirmed that three of the cytomegalovirus-associated TCR beta chains recognize cytomegalovirus antigens. Because some donors lacked HLA typing at each locus, the association tests relied only on the typed subset. The study gave a list of some 150 TCR beta chains associated with cytomegalovirus. Linkage disequilibrium might explain the correlated functional status among segregating V segments, but an unknown experimental factor could not be ruled out. Strong co-occurrence of HLA alleles, especially DR and DQ, made assigning TCR associations to individual alleles difficult.

The CDR3 numbers 14 residues from cysteine through phenylalanine. The kept DNA is CDR3 alone, 42 bases in frame from the first base. According to the germline V gene (reference sequence), CDR1 reads WNHNN and CDR2 reads SYGVQD. Between the V and J ends, shortened by 7 bases and 5 bases respectively, the junction contains 14 bases. The library relied on the immunoSEQ multiplex PCR assay. For the multiplex PCR, a mixture combining 60 forward primers for TCR Vbeta segments and 13 reverse primers for TCR Jbeta segments was used. Amplification of the CDR3 region of rearranged TCR beta genes was performed with a multiplex PCR assay on genomic DNA. On the Illumina HiSeq System, the amplified TCR beta libraries were sequenced as 87-base-pair reads. The authors processed their data as follows. A later analysis tallied roughly 80 million unique TCR beta chains across the 610 or so repertoires, and about 12 million of those chains were shared by two or more donors. A nearest-neighbor algorithm error-corrected the raw reads and collapsed the reads into unique sequences, merging closely related sequences to remove PCR and sequencing errors. Alignment of CDR3 sequences to IMGT reference sequences was used to assign V, D and J gene segments. For a sequence to be retained, a match of at least six nucleotides to both a V gene segment and a J gene segment was required. A rearrangement was called productive if the CDR3 had no stop codons and remained in frame with V and J, and every other rearrangement was called non-productive. CDR3 was defined by IMGT convention, running from the second conserved V-encoded cysteine to the conserved J-encoded phenylalanine. In an earlier analysis of around 640 of the donors, sequences lacking an unambiguous match to a single V gene segment were excluded. In an earlier analysis of almost 600 of the donors, a V segment was called functional when productive rearrangements were above 56.7%, and segregating when the standard deviation between donors exceeded 5%. To diagnose cytomegalovirus status from the catalog of TCR beta chain sequences, a statistical classification framework was built. V and J gene assignment, in a later analysis, came from comparing TCR nucleotide sequences with IMGT/GENE-DB human TR gene sequences. In a later analysis, CDR3 sequences and most-parsimonious VDJ recombination scenarios were assigned using the TCRdist pipeline. In a later analysis, each TCR beta chain was defined by its CDR3 amino acid sequence together with its V-gene family, and reads without a unique V-gene family were excluded. As a way to deal with suspected cross-contamination and a sequencing artifact, a later analysis dropped more than 500 nucleotide sequences that were highly shared and had low generation probability. A later analysis calculated a clonal expansion index for each public chain from normalized within-repertoire ranks of inferred template counts. A later analysis computed generation probabilities with a VDJ recombination model fitted to out-of-frame rearrangements, and checked the results against IGoR. Hypergeometric tests were used in a later analysis to score TCR-TCR, TCR-HLA and TCR-CMV co-occurrence, with a repertoire-size bias correction applied to the TCR pairs. A later analysis estimated false discovery rates by permuting HLA or CMV assignments 20 times. In a later analysis, co-occurring TCRs were grouped using DBSCAN, and TCRdist sequence similarity was added for clustering within HLA-allele-positive subsets. Repertoires with fewer than 30,000 or more than 120,000 public chains, plus five repertoires with anomalous nucleotide sharing, were excluded from co-occurrence clustering. Imported from immuneACCESS, the table was reduced by TCRdb to in-frame sequences with V and J called. These copies leave out some clones; in studies compared against another copy, an unresolved V gene accounts for under half, and the cause of the remainder is not known. V and J calls and clone size are as listed in that table; D and trimming were resolved from the DNA. The sample yields 150,000 to 200,000 clones; roughly four fifths were counted once. The ten biggest clones cover more than 2% of the sample.

To note about this clone: The specificity of this receptor is unknown. Nothing much larger sits one base from this clone, and base qualities are not available.

The cohort was made up of roughly 670 healthy bone marrow donors. At the time of sampling, all cohort members were nominally healthy, though unrecorded immune exposures were likely present. The donor tested CMV seropositive and was one of the 289 seropositive cohort members. Each donor provided a peripheral blood sample, and peripheral blood mononuclear cells were used for TCR beta sequencing. The Qiagen DNeasy Blood Extraction Kit was used to extract genomic DNA from the blood cell samples. Sequencing was performed on PBMCs. The TCR sequence derives from a woman between 25 and 40 years old in good health and CMV-seropositive. The chain was built from TRBV10-1 and TRBJ2-2; the D gene is perhaps TRBD2, on 5 matching bases. The CDR3 has the sequence CASTGSTGTGELFF. Read as DNA, the sequence is TGCGCCAGCACGGGGTCCACCGGGACCGGGGAGCTGTTTTTT.